A single sample gave rise to the 14 T cell receptor beta chains below, sequenced in a study of neurological immune-mediated disorders. TCRdb fed the 5' RACE reads into MiXCR, producing one record per CDR3 protein. The sample has more than 45,000 distinct CDR3 sequences; around 4% are singletons. Sequencing input: PBMCs. All receptors derive from a man aged 30 to 39 with multiple sclerosis.

This clonotype occurred many times. J is TRBJ1-4 and V is TRBV5-5, with TRBD1 matching 7 bases. Germline V gives CDR1 SGHKS, CDR2 YYEKEE (reference sequence). The CDR3 loop spans 15 amino acids. With V trimmed by 2 bases and J by 8 bases, 9 bases remained unmatched. The CDR3 nucleotides read TGTGCCAGCAGCTTCCCGACAGGGATGAAGGAAAAACTGTTTTTT. Residues: CASSFPTGMKEKLFF.

This clonotype was observed many times. The CDR3 spells CASRDSGSWYEQYF. CDR3 nucleotides: TGTGCCAGCAGGGACAGCGGGAGCTGGTACGAGCAGTACTTC. The V call is TRBV7-9, the J call TRBJ2-7; TRBD2 agrees at 8 bases. The CDR3 sequence is 14 residues long. Germline CDR1 is SEHNR and CDR2 is FQNEAQ (reference sequence). The trim removed 6 bases at V and 4 bases at J, leaving 8 bases unmatched.

This clonotype was seen a few times. This chain joins TRBV19 and TRBJ1-2; the match to TRBD1 covers 9 bases. Germline CDR1 reads LNHDA; CDR2 reads SQIVND (reference sequence). V trimming: 3 bases; J trimming: 4 bases; junction bases outside the gene matches: 3. The CDR3 contains 14 residues. The DNA for the CDR3 is TGTGCCAGTAGTATGGGACAGGGACCCTATGGCTACACCTTC. Amino acid sequence: CASSMGQGPYGYTF.

In its sample, this clonotype was seen many times. This chain uses TRBV7-2 with TRBJ2-1, with 10 bases matching TRBD2. The CDR3 runs 17 residues. Trimming cost V 5 bases and J 4 bases; bases outside gene matches: 11. Germline V gene lookup returns CDR1 SGHTA and CDR2 FQGNSA. CDR3 sequence (DNA): TGTGCCAGCAGCCCCTCAAGACTAGCGGGCCCTTACAATGAGCAGTTCTTC. It codes for CASSPSRLAGPYNEQFF.

The table lists this clonotype with many counts. The rearrangement joins TRBV5-5 to TRBJ2-7, with unresolved D. Trimming took off 4 bases at V and 4 bases at J, with 9 bases between the two ends. The germline V gene has CDR1 SGHKS and CDR2 YYEKEE (reference sequence). This CDR3 region has 12 residues. CDR3 region: CASSHPGYEQYF. CDR3 nucleotides: TGTGCCAGCAGCCACCCCGGGTACGAGCAGTACTTC.

This clonotype was detected a few times. This chain uses TRBV3-1 with TRBJ1-5, with D perhaps TRBD1 (5 bases). CDR1 is LGHDT and CDR2 is YNNKEL in the germline V gene (reference sequence). This CDR3 spans 14 amino acids. V gave up 2 bases and J gave up 4 bases, with 9 bases separating them. The CDR3 is CASSQSGHNQPQHF. Here the CDR3 DNA reads TGTGCCAGCAGCCAATCGGGGCATAATCAGCCCCAGCATTTT.

This clonotype was found many times. The chain links TRBV29-1 to TRBJ1-1; no reliable D call. CDR3 size: 12 residues. Germline loops: CDR1 SQVTM, CDR2 ANQGSEA. Trimming removed 3 bases from V and 7 bases from J, with 12 bases in between. The CDR3 nucleotides read TGCAGCGTTGATAGACCCGCGATTGAAGCTTTCTTT. This sequence encodes CSVDRPAIEAFF.

This clonotype came up many times. The V call is TRBV9, the J call TRBJ2-7; D is perhaps TRBD1 or TRBD2 (5 bases each). With 3 bases removed from V and 3 bases from J, the gap between germline ends came to 10 bases. This CDR3 is built from 13 residues. The germline CDR1 and CDR2 sequences are SGDLS and YYNGEE. The CDR3 DNA sequence: TGTGCCAGCAGCGCCCGGGACCACTACGAGCAGTACTTC. This translates into CASSARDHYEQYF.

This clonotype was seen many times. The V call is TRBV7-2, the J call TRBJ2-1; D is unresolved. Germline lookup yields CDR1 SGHTA and CDR2 FQGNSA. V was clipped by 4 bases and J by 6 bases, with 10 bases between them. CDR3 length: 13 residues. Here the CDR3 reads CASSSYLGNEQFF. CDR3 sequence (DNA): TGTGCCAGCAGCTCTTACCTTGGCAATGAGCAGTTCTTC.

This clonotype has ten or more counts. The genes are TRBV20-1 and TRBJ2-7; TRBD2 matches 10 bases. This CDR3 spans 14 amino acids. The trim removed 5 bases at V and 3 bases at J, leaving 7 bases unmatched. Germline loops: CDR1 DFQATT, CDR2 SNEGSKA (reference sequence). CDR3 coding DNA: TGCAGTGCTCACCCTAGCGGGAGTCGCTACGAGCAGTACTTC. Amino acid sequence: CSAHPSGSRYEQYF.

This clonotype has at least ten counts. The chain uses TRBV12-3 or TRBV12-4 and TRBJ2-7, with TRBD1 matching 9 bases. Unmatched junction bases numbered 6, after V lost 5 bases and J lost 1 base. CDR3 length: 15 amino acids. CDR3 DNA: TGTGCCAGCAGTGGGGACAGGGCATGGTCCTACGAGCAGTACTTC. Amino acid sequence: CASSGDRAWSYEQYF.

This clonotype was seen at least ten times. V and J are TRBV5-1 and TRBJ2-2; unclear D gene. Germline CDR1 SGHRS, CDR2 YFSETQ. The CDR3 is made up of 14 amino acids. V lost 0 bases and J lost 6, with 9 bases in between. This chain's CDR3 is CASSLDGGSGELFF. The CDR3 DNA reads as TGCGCCAGCAGCTTGGACGGTGGATCCGGGGAGCTGTTTTTT.

This clonotype occurred many times. The chain couples TRBV20-1 to TRBJ2-5; 8 bases align to TRBD2. The CDR3 has 13 residues. V was clipped by 5 bases and J by 9 bases; unmatched bases: 11. Germline CDR1 reads DFQATT; CDR2 reads SNEGSKA (reference sequence). CDR3 DNA: TGCAGTGCTTTTGGGAGCTCCGGGAGGGCCCAGTACTTC. Its translation is CSAFGSSGRAQYF.

Ten or more counts support this clonotype. The V gene is TRBV7-8, the J gene TRBJ2-1, with 7 bases lining up with TRBD1. V shed 5 bases, J shed 9 bases, and the junction held 10 bases outside the gene matches. Per the germline V gene, CDR1 is SGHVS and CDR2 is FQNEAQ. The CDR3 sequence is 14 residues long. CDR3 sequence: CASSPRQGGSEQFF. Here the CDR3 DNA reads TGTGCCAGCAGCCCGCGACAGGGCGGAAGTGAGCAGTTCTTC.